The sequence of this TCR beta chain was determined in a study of T cells in Graves' hyperthyroidism and ophthalmopathy. In the study overall: At initial diagnosis, before any treatment had begun, peripheral blood was obtained.

These patients, aged 18 to 65, had recently diagnosed hyperthyroidism lasting under 2 months. The PBMCs were taken from about 10 ml of fresh peripheral blood. Germline V lookup: CDR1 SGHDN, CDR2 FVKESK. This CDR3 contains 14 residues. V lost 0 bases, J lost 3 bases, and 9 bases lay in between. Remarks on this clonotype: Its antigen is undetermined.

The TCR beta CDR3 regions underwent amplification using RNA transcripts as the source. The HTBI set primed first-round TCR CDR3 RT-PCR. TCRdb re-derived calls from the multiplex PCR reads in MiXCR, one entry per CDR3 protein. This sample has under 400,000 distinct CDR3 sequences; 25% occur once, and the top ten carry around 79%. Whole-study results and caveats: Appearing also in blood were most of the thyroid clonotypes expanded above 0.001.

This receptor was obtained from a man between 45 and 60 years old with Graves' hyperthyroidism. The specimen sequenced was blood. The chain couples TRBV14 to TRBJ2-7, with D uncertain. Here the CDR3 DNA reads TGTGCCAGCAGCCAAGAAGACCTGGGCTACGAGCAGTACTTC. Translating it yields CASSQEDLGYEQYF.